These T cell receptor beta chains were read from a single sample in a study of identical twins. MiXCR was run by TCRdb on the 5' RACE reads, yielding one entry per CDR3 protein. This table holds just over 500,000 distinct CDR3 sequences, around 20% found once. These same data were also listed under a study on T cells expressing NK-cell markers.

The sample consisted of CD4+ T cells sorted from blood. The receptors were sampled from a woman under 30 in good health. The CDR3 runs from the conserved cysteine through the conserved F or W. The D gene is left open where the match is weak. Clone sizes are given selectively: once, few, many, or a class where the clone is expanded.

V	J	size	D	CDR3	DNA
TRBV12-3/TRBV12-4	TRBJ2-7	.	.	CASTVGLRYRTSSYEQYF	TGTGCCAGCACCGTGGGTCTTAGGTACAGGACCAGCTCCTACGAGCAGTACTTC
TRBV6-6	TRBJ2-2	few	.	CASSPEADGELFF	TGTGCCAGCAGCCCCGAGGCTGACGGGGAGCTGTTTTTT
TRBV5-1	TRBJ2-1	.	.	CASSSTSFYEQFF	TGCGCCAGCAGCTCGACTAGTTTCTATGAGCAGTTCTTC
TRBV6-2/TRBV6-3	TRBJ2-6	.	.	CASSPGTGISGANVLTF	TGTGCCAGCAGCCCCGGGACGGGGATTTCTGGGGCCAACGTCCTGACTTTC
TRBV6-2/TRBV6-3	TRBJ2-1	few	.	CASSTGWGEQFF	TGTGCCAGCAGTACCGGATGGGGTGAGCAGTTCTTC
TRBV7-2	TRBJ2-1	.	.	CASSLGVSSYNEQFF	TGTGCCAGCAGCTTAGGGGTGAGCTCCTACAATGAGCAGTTCTTC
TRBV6-5	TRBJ2-1	.	TRBD2	CASSYLSGGSNEQFF	TGTGCCAGCAGTTATTTGAGCGGGGGTTCCAATGAGCAGTTCTTC
TRBV12-3/TRBV12-4	TRBJ1-2	.	.	CASSFGGSGTYGYTF	TGTGCCAGCAGTTTTGGGGGCTCGGGGACTTATGGCTACACCTTC
TRBV5-1	TRBJ2-1	.	.	CASSLSRADGEQFF	TGCGCCAGCAGCTTGAGTCGGGCCGATGGTGAGCAGTTCTTC
TRBV9	TRBJ2-2	few	.	CASSVGGTGELFF	TGTGCCAGCAGCGTAGGGGGCACCGGGGAGCTGTTTTTT
TRBV29-1	TRBJ1-1	many	TRBD1	CSVDGQGLNTEAFF	TGCAGCGTTGATGGACAGGGTCTGAACACTGAAGCTTTCTTT
TRBV12-3/TRBV12-4	TRBJ2-1	.	TRBD2	CASSSVPTSLSYNEQFF	TGTGCCAGCAGTTCCGTCCCGACTAGCTTGTCCTACAATGAGCAGTTCTTC
TRBV6-2/TRBV6-3	TRBJ2-1	few	TRBD2	CASSPSLANDEQFF	TGTGCCAGCAGTCCCTCACTAGCGAACGATGAGCAGTTCTTC
TRBV7-2	TRBJ2-7	few	.	CASSLGILSSYEQYF	TGTGCCAGCAGCTTGGGGATCTTGTCCTCCTACGAGCAGTACTTC
TRBV5-1	TRBJ2-3	few	.	CASSLFGGGTTDTQYF	TGCGCCAGCAGCTTATTTGGGGGAGGCACCACAGATACGCAGTATTTT
TRBV20-1	TRBJ2-1	few	TRBD2	CSARRGSPSNEQFF	TGCAGTGCTAGGCGGGGGTCCCCTTCCAATGAGCAGTTCTTC
TRBV5-1	TRBJ2-5	.	.	CASSRDSIQETQYF	TGCGCCAGCAGCCGGGACTCGATACAAGAGACCCAGTACTTC
TRBV10-3	TRBJ2-1	.	.	CAISYLADITYNEQFF	TGTGCCATCAGTTATCTCGCGGACATAACCTACAATGAGCAGTTCTTC
TRBV5-1	TRBJ2-7	few	.	CASSFLGGKYEQYF	TGCGCCAGCAGCTTTCTCGGGGGCAAGTACGAGCAGTACTTC
TRBV27	TRBJ2-4	few	TRBD2	CASSLSPGLAVIAKNIQYF	TGTGCCAGCAGTTTATCTCCGGGACTAGCGGTAATAGCCAAAAACATTCAGTACTTC
TRBV20-1	TRBJ1-2	few	TRBD1	CSASPRTGNDYTF	TGCAGTGCTAGCCCCCGGACAGGGAACGACTACACCTTC
TRBV24-1	TRBJ2-5	.	.	CATSDPRGGGETQYF	TGTGCCACCAGTGATCCCAGGGGCGGTGGCGAGACCCAGTACTTC
TRBV3-1	TRBJ2-7	.	TRBD1	CASSHRQGEQYF	TGTGCCAGCAGCCATCGACAGGGAGAGCAGTACTTC
TRBV5-1	TRBJ2-3	few	TRBD2	CASSLLRGDRTDTQYF	TGCGCCAGCAGCTTGCTTCGGGGGGACCGCACAGATACGCAGTATTTT
TRBV7-2	TRBJ1-5	.	TRBD1	CASSVQGSNQPQHF	TGTGCCAGCAGCGTACAGGGGAGCAATCAGCCCCAGCATTTT
TRBV29-1	TRBJ2-7	few	.	CSVVGPGSEQYF	TGCAGCGTTGTAGGGCCGGGGAGCGAGCAGTACTTC
TRBV6-1	TRBJ1-5	few	.	CASSEHYSNQPQHF	TGTGCCAGCAGTGAACACTATAGCAATCAGCCCCAGCATTTT
TRBV15	TRBJ1-2	.	.	CATSRVISNYGYTF	TGTGCCACCAGCAGAGTCATATCTAACTATGGCTACACCTTC
TRBV6-2/TRBV6-3	TRBJ2-1	many	.	CASSRHSEQFF	TGTGCCAGCAGTCGCCATTCTGAGCAGTTCTTC
TRBV29-1	TRBJ2-1	few	TRBD2	CSGVAGDHNEQFF	TGCAGTGGGGTCGCGGGAGATCACAATGAGCAGTTCTTC
TRBV10-3	TRBJ1-1	.	TRBD1	CAIGDRDTEAFF	TGTGCCATTGGGGACAGAGACACTGAAGCTTTCTTT
TRBV20-1	TRBJ1-1	few	.	CSVPVRGEAFF	TGCAGTGTTCCGGTACGGGGTGAAGCTTTCTTT
TRBV20-1	TRBJ1-1	few	.	CSARESNENTEAFF	TGCAGTGCTAGAGAGTCTAACGAGAACACTGAAGCTTTCTTT
TRBV7-9	TRBJ2-7	.	.	CASSLKGPMSF	TGTGCCAGCAGCTTAAAGGGCCCCATGAGCTTC
TRBV12-3/TRBV12-4	TRBJ1-2	few	.	CASSFGSPGGYTF	TGTGCCAGCAGTTTTGGCAGCCCGGGGGGCTACACCTTC
TRBV15	TRBJ2-7	.	.	CATSRDPLSTYEQYF	TGTGCCACCAGCAGGGACCCCCTATCCACCTACGAGCAGTACTTC
TRBV10-3	TRBJ1-1	.	.	CAISLRGGSTEAFF	TGTGCCATCAGTCTCAGGGGTGGGAGCACTGAAGCTTTCTTT
TRBV20-1	TRBJ2-3	many	TRBD2	CSARVFASGSTDTQYF	TGCAGTGCTAGAGTCTTCGCCAGCGGGAGTACAGATACGCAGTATTTT
TRBV12-3/TRBV12-4	TRBJ2-7	.	TRBD2	CAFSSDWVGGLAFYEQYF	TGTGCCTTCAGTTCTGACTGGGTTGGAGGACTAGCATTCTACGAGCAGTACTTC
TRBV6-2/TRBV6-3	TRBJ2-3	many	.	CASSYPTDTQYF	TGTGCCAGCAGTTACCCTACAGATACGCAGTATTTT
TRBV6-1	TRBJ2-1	.	.	CASSEVGSFGEQFF	TGTGCCAGCAGTGAAGTTGGTTCTTTCGGTGAGCAGTTCTTC
TRBV11-2	TRBJ1-4	.	.	CASSALRTTPKLFF	TGTGCCAGCAGCGCATTACGGACGACCCCGAAACTGTTTTTT
TRBV28	TRBJ2-5	few	.	CASSSPGTVTLETQYF	TGTGCCAGCAGTTCTCCCGGGACCGTAACTCTCGAGACCCAGTACTTC
TRBV20-1	TRBJ2-1	few	TRBD2	CSARDGTKNEQFF	TGCAGTGCTAGAGACGGGACTAAGAATGAGCAGTTCTTC
TRBV20-1	TRBJ2-5	few	TRBD1	CSAIDRGLGSETQYF	TGCAGTGCTATAGACAGGGGGCTGGGTTCGGAGACCCAGTACTTC
TRBV5-1	TRBJ2-7	.	TRBD2	CASSGGSVGAYEQYF	TGCGCCAGCAGCGGCGGGAGTGTCGGGGCCTACGAGCAGTACTTC
TRBV12-3/TRBV12-4	TRBJ2-7	many	.	CASRQDIYEQYF	TGTGCCAGCAGACAGGATATCTACGAGCAGTACTTC
TRBV20-1	TRBJ2-7	few	.	CILPLQAYEQYF	TGCATCTTGCCACTACAGGCCTACGAGCAGTACTTC
TRBV13	TRBJ1-5	.	.	CASSLSGHNQPQHF	TGTGCCAGCAGCTTATCGGGACATAATCAGCCCCAGCATTTT
TRBV28	TRBJ1-5	.	.	CASSFGPINQPQHF	TGTGCCAGCAGTTTCGGACCGATCAATCAGCCCCAGCATTTT
TRBV5-1	TRBJ2-7	few	TRBD2	CASSLLSGGDEQYF	TGCGCCAGCAGCTTGTTGTCGGGGGGGGACGAGCAGTACTTC
TRBV12-3/TRBV12-4	TRBJ2-2	few	.	CASRGLLSTGELFF	TGTGCCAGCAGGGGGCTTCTAAGCACCGGGGAGCTGTTTTTT
TRBV12-5	TRBJ2-3	.	TRBD2	CASGQRTSADTQYF	TGTGCTAGTGGTCAACGGACTAGCGCAGATACGCAGTATTTT